Sequencing of this TCR beta chain was carried out in a study of blood T cell repertoires in COVID-19. Study details: Samples of COVID-19 (acute and convalescent) were obtained from the United States, Italy and Spain. PBMCs, B-cell-depleted T cells, or T cells provided the cDNA or gDNA that made up the material.

The germline gives CDR1 SGHRS, CDR2 YFSETQ. The CDR3 totals 13 residues. V was clipped by 4 bases and J by 3 bases, with 10 bases between them. Original processing methods: Scientists estimated how many nucleated cells there were by amplifying reference gene primers. Sequenced by immunoSEQ multiplex PCR; TCRdb stores in-frame clones only, minus some. V and J calls and clone size are given by that table; D and trimming were obtained from the DNA. The data contain under 75,000 clones, around 67% of them singletons. The rearrangement joins TRBV5-1 to TRBJ2-5; the D gene is possibly TRBD2 (5 bases). The TCR sequence derives from a woman between 45 and 65 years old with active or convalescent COVID-19. Specimen: peripheral blood. Here the CDR3 DNA reads TGCGCCAGCAGCCCCGGACTGGAAGAGACCCAGTACTTC. This translates into CASSPGLEETQYF.